Each of the 2 T cell receptor beta chains below was sequenced from the same sample in a study of blood T cell repertoires in COVID-19. Repertoires were generated with immunoSEQ multiplex PCR, while TCRdb's copy carries only in-frame clones and drops some. The sample yields 90,000 to 110,000 clones, 75% to 90% seen once. Material: peripheral blood. The receptor source for this set is a woman aged 45-65 years with acute or convalescent COVID-19.

This clone was seen once. CDR3 in DNA: TGTGCCAGCAGCGTAGGAATGACTAGCGGGCGGGAGACCCAGTACTTC. It is translated as CASSVGMTSGRETQYF. The chain combines TRBV9 with TRBJ2-5; TRBD2 aligns across 10 bases. Trimming at V came to 0 bases and at J to 5 bases, leaving 7 bases not matched to a gene. There are 16 residues in the CDR3. Looked up from germline, CDR1 is SGDLS and CDR2 is YYNGEE.

V usage is TRBV9 and J usage is TRBJ1-1; 7 bases match TRBD1. Germline loops: CDR1 SGDLS, CDR2 YYNGEE. Trimming cost V 1 base and J 6 bases; bases outside gene matches: 3. The CDR3 loop spans 13 amino acids. The DNA for the CDR3 is TGTGCCAGCAGCGTACAGGGGGGAGCTGAAGCTTTCTTT. Translating it yields CASSVQGGAEAFF.